This entry features one T cell receptor (beta chain) sequence. The data are from a study of T cell changes during pregnancy in multiple sclerosis. Assay: immunoSEQ multiplex PCR; the TCRdb copy retains only in-frame clones and omits some. The sample has approximately 70,000 clones, around nine tenths seen once. The CDR3 covers 13 residues. V was cut by 5 bases and J by 4 bases, with 11 bases left in between. Looked up from germline, CDR1 is MDHEN and CDR2 is SYDVKM. This clonotype originated in a female donor with multiple sclerosis, enrolled in a pregnancy study. The sequencing used peripheral blood, collected in the third trimester of pregnancy. This chain links TRBV28 with TRBJ1-2; D is possibly TRBD1 (6 bases). The CDR3 DNA follows: TGTGCCAGCAGTATTGCAGGGGCCTATGGCTACACCTTC. Amino acids: CASSIAGAYGYTF.